Listed below are T cell receptor beta chains from one sample, sequenced in a study of T cell changes during pregnancy in multiple sclerosis. Here immunoSEQ multiplex PCR was the method, and the copy in TCRdb shows in-frame clones only, minus some. The table lists 80,000 or so clones, 94% of them singletons, with more than 0.75% in the top ten. The material was peripheral blood, obtained in the second trimester of pregnancy. The receptors shown here come from a female donor in good health, enrolled as a control in a pregnancy study. CDR3s include the opening cysteine and the closing phenylalanine or tryptophan. Each record gives: J gene, V gene, D gene, CDR3 protein. The D gene is left open where the match is weak.

>TRBJ2-7|TRBV5-1|TRBD2
CASSPSGRTYEQYF
>TRBJ2-2|TRBV12-2|-
CASPVGLAGVTGELFF
>TRBJ1-2|TRBV18|TRBD1
CASSPGQGASNYGYTF
>TRBJ1-5|TRBV4-2|-
CASSQDGGRVSNQPQHF
>TRBJ2-7|TRBV6-1|TRBD1
CASSVPGQGIYEQYF
>TRBJ2-2|TRBV4-1|TRBD2
CASSHLIAGASTGELFF
>TRBJ2-2|TRBV2|TRBD2
CASSEVAGGPGELFF
>TRBJ1-4|TRBV7-8|-
CASSGWRAGEKLFF
>TRBJ2-7|TRBV5-6|TRBD2
CASRVLAGKTYEQYF
>TRBJ1-2|TRBV27|-
CASTVPYAGNYGYTF
>TRBJ2-7|TRBV2|TRBD2
CASSEEYGRAYEQYF
>TRBJ2-2|TRBV6-4|-
CASSPGHANTGELFF
>TRBJ2-2|TRBV28|-
CASNTPGQNTGELFF
>TRBJ1-1|TRBV28|-
CASHRGNTEAFF
>TRBJ2-7|TRBV5-1|-
CASSQQAAYEQYF
>TRBJ2-7|TRBV15|TRBD1
CATSTGGLYEQYF
>TRBJ2-1|TRBV5-6|TRBD2
CASSLGGPGGSSYNEQFF
>TRBJ2-5|TRBV7-2|TRBD2
CASSLYGGEFDQYF
>TRBJ1-1|TRBV5-1|-
CASSEQGGGAEAFF
>TRBJ1-5|TRBV28|-
CASSTRGLVASRQPQHF
>TRBJ2-1|TRBV19|TRBD1
CASRTEGASYNEQFF
>TRBJ2-5|TRBV5-1|TRBD1
CASSLGTEETQYF
>TRBJ2-7|TRBV7-9|-
CASSRKGDGSYEQYF
>TRBJ2-3|TRBV18|-
CASSLRGASTDTQYF